Below are 24 T cell receptor beta chains sequenced from a single sample in a study of cytomegalovirus exposure and HLA in healthy donors. PCR was performed using 60 Vbeta and 13 Jbeta primers. Generated by immunoSEQ multiplex PCR, the TCRdb table keeps only in-frame clones and is missing some. The table has some 120,000 clones, approximately 70% seen once; the top ten hold 0.87%. The sample was PBMCs. The origin of the receptors is a woman aged 25 to 45 in good health and CMV-seronegative.

This clone turned up a few times. The CDR3 here is CACIGQPQATEAFF. The DNA for the CDR3 is TGTGCCTGTATAGGACAGCCCCAAGCCACTGAAGCTTTCTTT. The V gene is TRBV6-1, the J gene TRBJ1-1, with D maybe TRBD1 (6 bases). In germline, CDR1 is MNHNS, CDR2 SASEGT. The germline V and J ends were trimmed by 11 bases and 4 bases, with 20 bases remaining between them. The CDR3 is 14 residues long.

Only a few counts were recorded for this clone. The chain is built from TRBV27 and TRBJ2-1; TRBD2 agrees at 10 bases. CDR1 is MNHEY and CDR2 is SMNVEV in the germline V gene (reference sequence). V lost 11 bases and J lost 7; bases outside the gene matches: 11. This CDR3 spans 14 amino acids. CDR3 sequence: CAAGGASGSNEQFF. As DNA, the CDR3 is TGTGCCGCCGGCGGGGCTAGCGGGAGTAATGAGCAGTTCTTC.

This chain's CDR3 is CASSFGQGETGELFF. Written as DNA, the CDR3 is TGCGCCAGCAGCTTCGGACAGGGCGAGACCGGGGAGCTGTTTTTT. V and J are TRBV5-1 and TRBJ2-2; 8 bases agree with TRBD1. The CDR3 has 15 residues. Germline CDR1 is SGHRS and CDR2 is YFSETQ. With V trimmed by 2 bases and J by 5 bases, 5 bases remained unmatched.

This chain links TRBV6-6 with TRBJ1-2, with no clear D. The CDR3 is 13 amino acids. Trimming took 7 bases from V and 7 from J, leaving 16 bases between them. The germline CDR1 and CDR2 sequences are MNHNY and SVGAGI (reference sequence). The CDR3 spells CASTSLAGSGYTF. The CDR3 DNA follows: TGTGCCAGCACCTCACTCGCGGGGTCTGGCTACACCTTC.

V usage is TRBV28 and J usage is TRBJ1-5, with D perhaps matching TRBD1 (6 bases). CDR1 and CDR2 from the germline V gene are MDHEN and SYDVKM. Trimming took 5 bases from V and 3 from J, leaving 11 bases between them. The CDR3 extends over 14 amino acids. The CDR3 spells CASSEGQLNQPQHF. CDR3 bases: TGTGCCAGCAGTGAAGGACAGCTCAATCAGCCCCAGCATTTT.

By sample fraction, this clone is medium-sized (0.01 to 0.1%). V gene TRBV6-1 combines with J gene TRBJ1-1; D is perhaps TRBD1 (5 bases). V lost 5 bases and J 3 bases, leaving 13 bases between the germline ends. Germline CDR1 reads MNHNS; CDR2 reads SASEGT. The CDR3 is 14 residues long. The CDR3 region has the DNA TGTGCCAGCAGTCGCAGGGATACGGACACTGAAGCTTTCTTT. Its translation is CASSRRDTDTEAFF.

The gene calls are TRBV7-8 and TRBJ2-1; the D is unclear. Germline CDR1 is SGHVS and CDR2 is FQNEAQ. Trimming pared 3 bases from V and 2 bases from J, leaving 2 bases between. CDR3 length: 12 amino acids. CDR3 residues: CASSFTYNEQFF. The CDR3 DNA sequence: TGTGCCAGCAGCTTTACCTACAATGAGCAGTTCTTC.

V gene TRBV2 combines with J gene TRBJ2-4; 8 positions match TRBD1. Losses at the gene ends were 8 bases for V and 1 base for J; bases not matched to a gene: 7. Germline V gene sequence: CDR1 SNHLY, CDR2 FYNNEI. The length of the CDR3 is 15 residues. CDR3 nucleotides: TGTGCCAGCCTCACCAGGGGGCGCGCCAAAAACATTCAGTACTTC. Translated, it gives CASLTRGRAKNIQYF. Full variable domain (missing parts from reference TRBV2 and TRBJ2-4): EPEVTQTPSHQVTQMGQEVILRCVPISNHLYFYWYRQILGQKVEFLVSFYNNEISEKSEIFDDQFSVERPDGSNFTLKIRSTKLEDSAMYFCASLTRGRAKNIQYFGAGTRLSVL.

There are a few counts of this clone. The chain is built from TRBV4-3 and TRBJ1-1; D is undetermined. The CDR3 contains 16 residues. Trimming removed 0 bases at V and 6 bases at J, with 17 bases between. Germline loops: CDR1 LGHNA, CDR2 YSLEER. The CDR3 DNA sequence: TGCGCCAGCAGCCAAGATCTCGGCGGGAGGGTGGCTGAAGCTTTCTTT. As protein: CASSQDLGGRVAEAFF.

J is TRBJ1-2 and V is TRBV2; 8 nucleotides line up with TRBD1. The J segment lost 7 bases and the V segment lost 2 bases, leaving 0 bases of the junction unmatched. Germline V CDR1 and CDR2: SNHLY, FYNNEI. The CDR3 extends over 12 amino acids. The CDR3 coding sequence is TGTGCCAGCAGTGAAACAGGGGGTGGCTACACCTTC. It translates to CASSETGGGYTF.

The V and J genes are TRBV6-1 and TRBJ2-7; 7 positions agree with TRBD1. The CDR3 contains 15 residues. CDR1 is MNHNS, CDR2 SASEGT, per germline. Trimming took 6 bases from V and 2 from J; bases not matched to a gene: 10. The CDR3 here is CASRTQQQGTYEQYF. Here the CDR3 DNA reads TGTGCCAGCAGAACCCAACAACAGGGGACCTACGAGCAGTACTTC.

The J gene is TRBJ1-2, the V gene TRBV11-3, with TRBD1 matching over 8 bases. The V gene end was trimmed by 5 bases and the J gene end by 8 bases; junction bases not matched to a gene: 10. Germline V gives CDR1 SGHNT, CDR2 YENEEA. This CDR3 contains 14 residues. CDR3 in DNA: TGTGCCAGCAGCCGTGGACAGGGAATAGGCGGCTACACCTTC. Translation: CASSRGQGIGGYTF.

V and J are TRBV10-3 and TRBJ1-2; D is undetermined. Germline V gives CDR1 ENHRY, CDR2 SYGVKD. This CDR3 is built from 18 residues. Trimming stripped 0 bases from V and 4 bases from J, with 21 bases between. This chain's CDR3 is CAISESTGVGFNLYGYTF. The CDR3 DNA follows: TGTGCCATCAGTGAGTCGACGGGAGTAGGATTCAACCTCTATGGCTACACCTTC.

The chain carries TRBV30 and TRBJ1-2; no clear D gene. This CDR3 has 13 residues. The V end was cut by 0 bases, the J end by 4 bases, with 9 bases between. Germline V gene data show CDR1 as GTSNPN and CDR2 as SVGIG (reference sequence). Here the CDR3 reads CAWSVRGTYGYTF. The CDR3 coding sequence is TGTGCCTGGAGTGTACGGGGTACCTATGGCTACACCTTC.

This CDR3 reads CASSLAALAGADTQYF. CDR3 nucleotides: TGCGCCAGCAGCTTGGCCGCCCTAGCGGGAGCAGATACGCAGTATTTT. The chain has TRBV5-1 and TRBJ2-3, with 10 bases matching TRBD2. This CDR3 region has 16 residues. After removal of 0 bases from V and 4 bases from J, the junction contained 5 bases not matched to a gene. Germline CDR1 and CDR2: SGHRS and YFSETQ.

V gene TRBV7-2 combines with J gene TRBJ1-3; D perhaps matches TRBD1 (5 bases). Trimming stripped 0 bases from V and 1 base from J, with 10 bases between. This CDR3 is built from 16 residues. Germline V gene lookup returns CDR1 SGHTA and CDR2 FQGNSA. For the CDR3, the DNA is TGTGCCAGCAGCTTAGCCGGGGGGGGTTCTGGAAACACCATATATTTT. It codes for CASSLAGGGSGNTIYF.

There are a few counts of this clone. J is TRBJ2-2 and V is TRBV10-1; 9 bases fit TRBD2. The CDR3 has 15 residues. Germline V gene lookup returns CDR1 WNHNN and CDR2 SYGVQD (reference sequence). Germline trimming cut 9 bases from V and 7 bases from J; bases unmatched to any gene: 12. DNA for the CDR3: TGCGCCAGTGGAATAGCGGGAGAGCTTTTCGGGGAGCTGTTTTTT. Its protein is CASGIAGELFGELFF.

This clone showed up just a few times. The rearrangement uses TRBV23-1 and TRBJ2-7; tentatively, D is TRBD1 (7 bases). TRBV23-1 is reported as an ORF; its role is uncertain. The germline V and J ends were trimmed by 4 bases and 0 bases, with 16 bases remaining between them. This CDR3 contains 16 residues. CDR3 nucleotides: TGCGCCAGCAGTCCTAACAGGGGACTGGGCTCCTACGAGCAGTACTTC. Residues: CASSPNRGLGSYEQYF.

The chain couples TRBV12-5 to TRBJ1-5; D not resolved. CDR1 and CDR2 (germline): LGHNT, FRNRAP. This CDR3 contains 13 residues. V was shortened by 6 bases and J by 0 bases, with 6 bases between the two germline ends. CDR3 coding DNA: TGTGCTAGTGGCCCCTTTAGCAATCAGCCCCAGCATTTT. The encoded protein is CASGPFSNQPQHF.

The chain recombines TRBV5-8 with TRBJ1-1, with TRBD1 as a possible D gene (6 bases). The V gene lost 2 bases and the J gene lost 3 bases, with 14 bases spanning the gap. Germline V gives CDR1 SGHTS, CDR2 YDEGEE. This CDR3 spans 15 amino acids. CDR3 coding DNA: TGTGCCAGCAGCTTACTTGGGAGGGGGGACACTGAAGCTTTCTTT. Residues: CASSLLGRGDTEAFF.

In its sample, this clone was seen a few times. This chain links TRBV14 with TRBJ2-5, with 10 bases that match TRBD1. The CDR3 has 18 residues. V was clipped by 5 bases and J by 4 bases; unmatched bases: 16. The germline V gene encodes CDR1 SGHDN and CDR2 FVKESK. CDR3 protein: CASSTPGQGFRPGETQYF. The CDR3 DNA reads TGTGCCAGCAGCACACCGGGACAGGGGTTTCGGCCGGGAGAGACCCAGTACTTC.

The chain combines TRBV28 with TRBJ1-2; 8 positions agree with TRBD1. V shed 6 bases, J shed 4 bases, and the junction held 10 bases outside the gene matches. The V gene's germline CDR1 is MDHEN and CDR2 SYDVKM. The CDR3 totals 15 residues. CDR3 amino acids: CASRTPGGTGYGYTF. For the CDR3, the DNA is TGTGCCAGCAGAACCCCCGGAGGGACAGGCTATGGCTACACCTTC.

The V call is TRBV6-1, the J call TRBJ1-5; D not resolved. V was shortened by 2 bases and J by 0 bases, with 8 bases between the two germline ends. CDR3 length: 15 amino acids. Per germline, CDR1 MNHNS and CDR2 SASEGT. In nucleotides, the CDR3 is TGTGCCAGCAGTGAATACAGCTATAGCAATCAGCCCCAGCATTTT. As protein: CASSEYSYSNQPQHF.

The rearrangement uses TRBV4-2 and TRBJ2-7, with 9 bases lining up with TRBD1. The CDR3 runs to 15 residues. CDR1 is LGHNA, CDR2 YNFKEQ, per germline. V lost 3 bases to trimming and J lost 2 bases; unmatched junction nucleotides: 5. CDR3 residues: CASSQGQGFPYEQYF. CDR3 coding DNA: TGTGCCAGCAGCCAGGGACAGGGATTTCCCTACGAGCAGTACTTC.